This T cell receptor (beta chain) stems from a study of spatial heterogeneity in lung cancer. Overall study results and limits: Resection blood, more than follow-up blood, showed ubiquitous expanded tumor TCRs.

The presence of a unique molecular identifier marked each TCR cDNA molecule. TCRdb reprocessed the 5' RACE reads with MiXCR, giving one entry per CDR3 protein. The profile shows tens of thousands of distinct CDR3 sequences, about 12% of them singletons. With 4 bases removed from V and 3 bases from J, the gap between germline ends came to 13 bases. In germline, CDR1 is LNHDA, CDR2 SQIVND (reference sequence). The CDR3 is 15 amino acids. The time point: sample taken at primary tumor resection. Comment on this clonotype: Antigen unknown.

The TCR originated in a male donor with early-stage non-small cell lung cancer. The chain carries TRBV19 and TRBJ1-5; D is ambiguous. The sample in question was PBMCs, obtained at surgery. CDR3 nucleotides: TGTGCCAGTAGTACCGAGGGCCGGGACAATCAGCCCCAGCATTTT. This encodes CASSTEGRDNQPQHF. Looking up the rest from reference TRBV19 and TRBJ1-5 gives the full variable domain: DGGITQSPKYLFRKEGQNVTLSCEQNLNHDAMYWYRQDPGQGLRLIYYSQIVNDFQKGDIAEGYSVSREKKESFPLTVTSAQKNPTAFYLCASSTEGRDNQPQHFGDGTRLSIL.